Only a few counts were recorded for the clone carrying this T cell receptor (beta chain). The antigen is unknown. The germline V gene has CDR1 SGDLS and CDR2 YYNGEE. The CDR3 is 13 residues long. V lost 2 bases, J lost 1 base, and 3 bases lay in between. One heparinised blood draw averaging around 0.12 L was given by each donor. This sample is drawn from a study of beta chain features in type 1 diabetes. Turning to the study itself: Healthy donors, compared against patients, showed similar age, gender and cell yields. Overall study results and limits: Comparison showed that naive, central memory and Treg TCRB repertoires appeared more similar among patients than among healthy donors. Type 1 diabetes patients had fewer VDJ junction insertions and more deletions. Across all four CD4+ subsets, people with type 1 diabetes showed modestly shorter TCRB CDR3s.

Expressed TCRB transcripts were sequenced because the isolated RNA had all been reverse transcribed beforehand. Generated by immunoSEQ multiplex PCR, the TCRdb table keeps only in-frame clones and is missing some. The top ten hold nearly 0.015% of the sample, which has 300,000 or so clones, approximately 12% seen once. Sample: naive CD4+ T cells from blood. The receptor comes from a woman under 30 with type 1 diabetes. The rearrangement joins TRBV9 to TRBJ2-2; D ambiguous. CDR3 amino acids: CASSVQNTGELFF. In DNA, the CDR3 is TGTGCCAGCAGCGTCCAGAACACCGGGGAGCTGTTTTTT.